These T cell receptor beta chains were read from a single sample in a study of T cell responses to AZD1222 COVID-19 vaccine. Assay: immunoSEQ multiplex PCR; the TCRdb copy retains only in-frame clones and omits some. In the table there are fewer than 120,000 clones, about nine tenths of which are singletons. This material consisted of peripheral blood, taken 28 days after the second AZD1222 dose. These receptors all stem from an adult who received the AZD1222 COVID-19 vaccine. Each CDR3 is given with its conserved first and last residue. The order of the fields is clone size, V gene, D gene, J gene, CDR3 DNA, CDR3 protein. A D gene is named only where the DNA matches it firmly. Only part of the rows carry a size: once, few, many, or a class if the clone is expanded.

abundance: .
v_gene: TRBV5-6
d_gene: TRBD2
j_gene: TRBJ2-5
CDR3nt: TGTGCCAGCAGCCCGGTTTCTAGCGGTGAGACCCAGTACTTC
CDR3aa: CASSPVSSGETQYF

abundance: .
v_gene: TRBV14
d_gene: .
j_gene: TRBJ1-1
CDR3nt: TGTGCCAGCAGCCAAGCCGGACGGCTGAACACTGAAGCTTTCTTT
CDR3aa: CASSQAGRLNTEAFF

abundance: .
v_gene: TRBV7-9
d_gene: TRBD1
j_gene: TRBJ1-2
CDR3nt: TGTGCCAGCAGCTCCTTAAACCGACAGGGGGTAAGGGATGGCTACACCTTC
CDR3aa: CASSSLNRQGVRDGYTF

abundance: once
v_gene: TRBV4-1
d_gene: TRBD2
j_gene: TRBJ2-1
CDR3nt: TGCGCCAGCAGGGGTAGGGATAGCGGGGGCGCCTACAATGAGCAGTTCTTC
CDR3aa: CASRGRDSGGAYNEQFF

abundance: .
v_gene: TRBV18
d_gene: .
j_gene: TRBJ1-3
CDR3nt: TGTGCCAGCTCACGCGGACAGTCGAGCTCTGGAAACACCATATATTTT
CDR3aa: CASSRGQSSSGNTIYF

abundance: .
v_gene: TRBV6-5
d_gene: TRBD1
j_gene: TRBJ2-7
CDR3nt: TGTGCCAGCAGTAAGGACAGGGGATACGAGCAGTACTTC
CDR3aa: CASSKDRGYEQYF

abundance: .
v_gene: TRBV7-8
d_gene: .
j_gene: TRBJ1-2
CDR3nt: TGTGCCAGCATTACTCCCGGGGGGGTTGGCTACACCTTC
CDR3aa: CASITPGGVGYTF

abundance: .
v_gene: TRBV19
d_gene: .
j_gene: TRBJ1-5
CDR3nt: TGTGCCAGTACCCTAGGGGGGAATCAGCCCCAGCATTTT
CDR3aa: CASTLGGNQPQHF

abundance: .
v_gene: TRBV5-4
d_gene: .
j_gene: TRBJ1-4
CDR3nt: TGTGCCAGCAGCTCGCCGGACAGCCTTAATGAAAAACTGTTTTTT
CDR3aa: CASSSPDSLNEKLFF

abundance: few
v_gene: TRBV4-3
d_gene: .
j_gene: TRBJ1-1
CDR3nt: TGCGCCAGCAGCCAACGCCTCACGAACACTGAAGCTTTCTTT
CDR3aa: CASSQRLTNTEAFF

abundance: .
v_gene: TRBV18
d_gene: .
j_gene: TRBJ1-5
CDR3nt: TGTGCCAGCTCACCAGGGAGCAATCAGCCCCAGCATTTT
CDR3aa: CASSPGSNQPQHF

abundance: .
v_gene: TRBV21-1
d_gene: .
j_gene: TRBJ1-3
CDR3nt: TGTGCCAGCAGCAAAGCAGACAGATGGACAGGGCTTATCTCTGGAAACACCATATATTTT
CDR3aa: CASSKADRWTGLISGNTIYF

abundance: .
v_gene: TRBV18
d_gene: .
j_gene: TRBJ1-4
CDR3nt: TGTGCCAGCTCACCACGAGACAGGAAGGAGGAAAAACTGTTTTTT
CDR3aa: CASSPRDRKEEKLFF

abundance: .
v_gene: TRBV12-3/TRBV12-4
d_gene: .
j_gene: TRBJ1-2
CDR3nt: TGTGCCAGCAGTTTAGGCAACTTCTATGGCTACACCTTC
CDR3aa: CASSLGNFYGYTF

abundance: .
v_gene: TRBV6-5
d_gene: TRBD2
j_gene: TRBJ2-3
CDR3nt: TGTGCCAGCTCTTCAGTAGCGGGGGGCACAGATACGCAGTATTTT
CDR3aa: CASSSVAGGTDTQYF

abundance: .
v_gene: TRBV7-8
d_gene: .
j_gene: TRBJ1-1
CDR3nt: TGTGCCAGCAGCTTAGGAGGGGCCGCAGGGGCTGAAGCTTTCTTT
CDR3aa: CASSLGGAAGAEAFF

abundance: once
v_gene: TRBV19
d_gene: .
j_gene: TRBJ1-2
CDR3nt: TGTGCCAGTAGTATAGCAGGCGGGCTCTTTGATGGCTACACCTTC
CDR3aa: CASSIAGGLFDGYTF

abundance: .
v_gene: TRBV7-9
d_gene: .
j_gene: TRBJ2-3
CDR3nt: TGTGCCAGCAGCTTAACCTCAAGGGTGGATACGCAGTATTTT
CDR3aa: CASSLTSRVDTQYF

abundance: .
v_gene: TRBV7-9
d_gene: .
j_gene: TRBJ2-7
CDR3nt: TGTGCCAGCAGCCTTAGGTCAGGAGTCTACGAGCAGTACTTC
CDR3aa: CASSLRSGVYEQYF

abundance: .
v_gene: TRBV10-3
d_gene: TRBD1
j_gene: TRBJ2-5
CDR3nt: TGTGCCATCAGACCTGGACAGGGACAAGAGACCCAGTACTTC
CDR3aa: CAIRPGQGQETQYF

abundance: .
v_gene: TRBV5-5
d_gene: .
j_gene: TRBJ1-6
CDR3nt: TGTGCCAGCAGCTTGGGCGAGGGGTCTGGGCCCCTCCACTTT
CDR3aa: CASSLGEGSGPLHF

abundance: .
v_gene: TRBV18
d_gene: .
j_gene: TRBJ2-7
CDR3nt: TGTGCCAGCGGAGCACAGGGATACGAGCAGTACTTC
CDR3aa: CASGAQGYEQYF